Shown below are 20 T cell receptor beta chains from a single sample sequenced in a study of patients and donors after allogeneic stem cell transplantation. TCRdb reprocessed the RT-PCR reads with MiXCR, giving one entry per CDR3 protein. The sample holds more than 850,000 distinct CDR3 sequences, approximately 18% seen once. The sequenced sample consisted of blood, either unsorted or a sorted T cell fraction (not recorded which). The receptors stem from a human donor who was either an allogeneic HSCT recipient or a stem cell or donor lymphocyte infusion donor (not recorded which). It is not recorded whose cells these are; they may come from a transplant donor.

This clonotype was detected only a few times. The V gene is TRBV12-3 or TRBV12-4, the J gene TRBJ1-2; D not certain. V lost 8 bases, J lost 8 bases, and 18 bases lay in between. The CDR3 consists of 13 residues. This CDR3 is CASGGEWSGGYTF. The CDR3 DNA is TGTGCCAGCGGCGGGGAGTGGTCGGGGGGCTACACCTTC.

The chain joins TRBV7-9 to TRBJ2-7, with a possible D match to TRBD1 (6 bases). Trimming shortened V by 1 base and J by 5 bases, and 15 bases separated the two germline ends. The germline V gene encodes CDR1 SEHNR and CDR2 FQNEAQ (reference sequence). This CDR3 is 15 amino acids long. The chain's CDR3 is CASSLVGAGGDEQYF. The CDR3 DNA is TGTGCCAGCAGCTTAGTGGGGGCAGGCGGTGACGAGCAGTACTTC.

This clonotype was counted between two and nine times. The rearrangement joins TRBV30 to TRBJ2-2; no firm D call. V was cut by 1 base and J by 1 base, with 7 bases left in between. Germline CDR1 is GTSNPN and CDR2 is SVGIG (reference sequence). The CDR3 runs to 14 residues. In DNA form, the CDR3 reads TGTGCCTGGAGTGACGGTTGGAACACCGGGGAGCTGTTTTTT. This translates into CAWSDGWNTGELFF.

CDR3: CASSLEVNAGELFF. In DNA, the CDR3 is TGTGCCAGCAGCTTAGAGGTTAACGCCGGGGAGCTGTTTTTT. This chain connects TRBV7-9 to TRBJ2-2, with no clear D. The germline V gene encodes CDR1 SEHNR and CDR2 FQNEAQ (reference sequence). V was trimmed by 1 base and J by 6 bases, leaving 9 bases between them. The CDR3 length is 14 residues.

This chain links TRBV27 with TRBJ1-6; a possible D gene is TRBD1 (6 bases). The V end was cut by 7 bases, the J end by 4 bases, with 14 bases between. Looked up from germline, CDR1 is MNHEY and CDR2 is SMNVEV (reference sequence). This CDR3 is built from 15 residues. CDR3 sequence: CASTLGGRYNSPLHF. The CDR3 DNA sequence: TGTGCCAGCACCCTGGGGGGGCGATATAATTCACCCCTCCACTTT.

As concerns this clonotype: Its ends do not fully match the called genes, so a read error is possible. The genes are TRBV9 and TRBJ2-5, with 14 bases that match TRBD2. This CDR3 has 20 amino acids. Germline values: CDR1 SGDLS, CDR2 YYNGEE. Here the CDR3 DNA reads TGTGCCAGCAGCGTAGGGCCCCTGGGACTAGCGGGAGTCACCCAAGAGACCCAGAACTTC. Protein: CASSVGPLGLAGVTQETQNF.

This clonotype appeared a few times. This sequence joins TRBV4-3 and TRBJ2-2, with D perhaps TRBD1 (6 bases). The ends were cut back, 1 base at V and 3 bases at J, with 12 bases in the middle. Germline V lookup: CDR1 LGHNA, CDR2 YSLEER. The CDR3 has 16 amino acids. The CDR3 DNA reads TGCGCCAGCAGCCAAGGGACAGAGCGGTACACCGGGGAGCTGTTTTTT. Translating it yields CASSQGTERYTGELFF.

This rearrangement joins TRBV7-9 to TRBJ2-5; 8 nucleotides match TRBD2. Looked up from germline, CDR1 is SEHNR and CDR2 is FQNEAQ (reference sequence). V gave up 1 base and J gave up 4 bases; unmatched junction bases: 5. The CDR3 has 15 residues. The CDR3 sequence: CASSLEGSGAETQYF. The CDR3 DNA sequence: TGTGCCAGCAGCTTAGAAGGTAGCGGGGCAGAGACCCAGTACTTC.

V gene TRBV9 combines with J gene TRBJ1-6; D is perhaps TRBD1 (6 bases). This CDR3 is built from 14 residues. V dropped 3 bases and J dropped 7 bases, with 11 bases sitting between them. CDR1 SGDLS and CDR2 YYNGEE come from the germline V gene. As DNA, the CDR3 is TGTGCCAGCAGCGGTTGGGGGCAAAATTCACCCCTCCACTTT. This translates into CASSGWGQNSPLHF.

The J gene is TRBJ2-7, the V gene TRBV7-2, with D possibly TRBD1 on 6 matching bases. Germline lookup yields CDR1 SGHTA and CDR2 FQGNSA. CDR3 length: 15 amino acids. The V end lost 2 bases, the J end lost 5 bases, and 16 bases lay between the germline ends. The CDR3: CASSLMPGQIHEQYF. The DNA of the CDR3 is TGTGCCAGCAGCTTAATGCCCGGACAGATCCACGAGCAGTACTTC. The full variable domain, in which reference TRBV7-2 and TRBJ2-7 provide the parts outside the CDR3, is GAGVSQSPSNKVTEKGKDVELRCDPISGHTALYWYRQSLGQGLEFLIYFQGNSAPDKSGLPSDRFSAERTGGSVSTLTIQRTQQEDSAVYLCASSLMPGQIHEQYFGPGTRLTVT.

This chain links TRBV27 with TRBJ2-3; 9 bases align to TRBD1. Trimming removed 5 bases from V and 8 bases from J; junction bases left unmatched: 14. The CDR3 sequence is 16 residues long. CDR1 MNHEY and CDR2 SMNVEV come from the germline V gene (reference sequence). This chain's CDR3 is CASSPGGGQGQGTQYF. Here the CDR3 DNA reads TGTGCCAGCAGTCCCGGAGGGGGACAGGGTCAAGGTACGCAGTATTTT.

This chain links TRBV7-3 with TRBJ2-2, with TRBD2 identical over 9 bases. CDR1 is SGHTA and CDR2 is FQGTGA in the germline V gene. The CDR3 has 16 amino acids. V trimming: 3 bases; J trimming: 4 bases; junction bases outside the gene matches: 6. CDR3 nucleotide sequence: TGTGCCAGCAGCTTGCGCGGGAGGGCCGGCACCGGGGAGCTGTTTTTT. Its translation: CASSLRGRAGTGELFF.

This clonotype was seen a few times. The V gene is TRBV7-2, the J gene TRBJ2-7; 8 bases match TRBD1. The CDR3 consists of 15 residues. Germline CDR1 reads SGHTA; CDR2 reads FQGNSA. V dropped 2 bases and J dropped 6; count of bases not matched to a gene: 9. CDR3 amino acids: CASSLRTGRLSEQYF. DNA for the CDR3: TGTGCCAGCAGCTTACGGACAGGGAGGTTAAGCGAGCAGTACTTC.

This chain uses TRBV4-1 with TRBJ1-5; no clear D. The length of the CDR3 is 15 residues. V gave up 2 bases and J gave up 0 bases, with 8 bases separating them. Germline loops: CDR1 MGHRA, CDR2 YSYEKL. The chain's CDR3 is CASSQTQTSNQPQHF. The CDR3 nucleotides are TGCGCCAGCAGCCAAACCCAGACTAGCAATCAGCCCCAGCATTTT.

This clonotype was seen a few times. This sequence joins TRBV5-4 and TRBJ2-3; D uncertain. Trimming pared 4 bases from V and 6 bases from J, leaving 15 bases between. Per germline, CDR1 SGHNT and CDR2 YYREEE (reference sequence). This CDR3 spans 14 amino acids. CDR3 coding DNA: TGTGCCAGCAGCCAAGCACCAGCTGCGGATACGCAGTATTTT. This translates into CASSQAPAADTQYF.

The V call is TRBV20-1, the J call TRBJ2-1; 9 bases are a match to TRBD2. CDR3 length equals 15 residues. Trimming removed 4 bases from V and 7 bases from J; junction bases left unmatched: 11. CDR1 and CDR2 (germline): DFQATT, SNEGSKA (reference sequence). CDR3 bases: TGCAGTGCTAATACCATAGCGGGAGCCGATAATGAGCAGTTCTTC. It translates to CSANTIAGADNEQFF.

The V call is TRBV4-1, the J call TRBJ2-3, with 10 bases lining up with TRBD2. The germline gives CDR1 MGHRA, CDR2 YSYEKL. Germline trimming cut 1 base from V and 6 bases from J; bases unmatched to any gene: 4. This CDR3 is 15 amino acids long. CDR3 bases: TGCGCCAGCAGCCAAGGAGCGGGGGGGCCGGATACGCAGTATTTT. This gives the protein CASSQGAGGPDTQYF.

This clonotype was found a few times. One end of the junction does not line up with germline, which may come from a read error. The chain recombines TRBV7-7 with TRBJ2-1; TRBD2 is a possible D gene (5 bases). CDR3 length equals 16 residues. Germline V gives CDR1 SSHAT, CDR2 FNYEAQ (reference sequence). The CDR3 loop reads CASSPAEASSYNEQFF. The CDR3 DNA reads TGTGCTAGCAGTCCAGCGGAGGCGAGCTCCTACAATGAGCAGTTCTTC.

This clonotype was counted a few times. V usage is TRBV7-2 and J usage is TRBJ2-5; no clear D. Germline V gene sequence: CDR1 SGHTA, CDR2 FQGNSA. Trimming pared 2 bases from V and 1 base from J, leaving 14 bases between. This CDR3 has 16 amino acids. CDR3 in amino acids: CASSLRWAASQETQYF. The CDR3, as DNA: TGTGCCAGCAGCTTAAGATGGGCAGCCAGCCAAGAGACCCAGTACTTC.

This clonotype was seen more than once but under ten times. The chain recombines TRBV12-3 or TRBV12-4 with TRBJ2-2; 7 bases are shared with TRBD1. The CDR3 spans 16 residues. The V and J ends lost 5 bases and 4 bases, in that order; junction bases with no gene match: 10. The CDR3 loop is CASSHTGVQLTGELFF. CDR3 DNA: TGTGCCAGCAGTCACACAGGGGTGCAGCTCACCGGGGAGCTGTTTTTT.